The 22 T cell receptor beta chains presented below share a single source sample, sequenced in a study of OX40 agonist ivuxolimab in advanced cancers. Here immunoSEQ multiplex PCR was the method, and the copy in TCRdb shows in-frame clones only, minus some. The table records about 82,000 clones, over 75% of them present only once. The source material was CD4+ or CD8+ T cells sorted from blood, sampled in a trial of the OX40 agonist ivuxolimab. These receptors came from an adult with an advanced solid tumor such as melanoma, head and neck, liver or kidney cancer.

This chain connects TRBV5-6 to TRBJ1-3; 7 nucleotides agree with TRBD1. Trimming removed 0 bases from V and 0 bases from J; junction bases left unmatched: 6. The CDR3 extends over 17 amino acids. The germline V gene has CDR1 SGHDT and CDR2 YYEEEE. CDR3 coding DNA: TGTGCCAGCAGCTTGGTTGGGACAGATGTCTCTGGAAACACCATATATTTT. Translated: CASSLVGTDVSGNTIYF.

CDR3 in DNA: TGTGCCAGCAGCTTAGACACAGGGGTAAATACGCAGTATTTT. Its translation is CASSLDTGVNTQYF. The chain uses TRBV11-2 and TRBJ2-3, with 7 nucleotides matching TRBD1. The CDR3 is 14 residues long. Germline V lookup: CDR1 SGHAT, CDR2 FQNNGV. J was trimmed by 7 bases and V by 0 bases; bases with no gene match: 4.

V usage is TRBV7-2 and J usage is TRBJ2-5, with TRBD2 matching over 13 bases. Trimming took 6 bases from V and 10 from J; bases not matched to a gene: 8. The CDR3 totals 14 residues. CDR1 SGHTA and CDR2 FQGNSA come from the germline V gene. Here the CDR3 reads CASSRWGTSGNQYF. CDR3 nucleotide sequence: TGTGCCAGCAGTCGTTGGGGGACTAGCGGGAACCAGTACTTC.

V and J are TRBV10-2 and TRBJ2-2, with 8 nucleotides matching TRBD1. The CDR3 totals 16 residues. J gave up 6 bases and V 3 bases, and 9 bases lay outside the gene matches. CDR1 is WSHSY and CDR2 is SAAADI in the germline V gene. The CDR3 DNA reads TGCGCCAGCAGTGAAGTGGACAGGGTTAATTCCGGGGAGCTGTTTTTT. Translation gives CASSEVDRVNSGELFF.

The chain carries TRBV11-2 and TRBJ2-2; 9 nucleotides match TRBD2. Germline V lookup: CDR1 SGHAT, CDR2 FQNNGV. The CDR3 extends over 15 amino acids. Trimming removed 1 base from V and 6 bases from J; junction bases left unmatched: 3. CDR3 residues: CASSLVAGASGELFF. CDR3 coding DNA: TGTGCCAGCAGCTTAGTAGCGGGAGCGTCCGGGGAGCTGTTTTTT.

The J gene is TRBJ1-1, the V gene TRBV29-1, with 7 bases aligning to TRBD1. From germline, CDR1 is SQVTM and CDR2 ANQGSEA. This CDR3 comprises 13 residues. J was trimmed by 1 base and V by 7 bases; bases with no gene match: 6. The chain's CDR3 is CSATGQTNTEAFF. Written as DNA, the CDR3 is TGCAGCGCAACGGGACAGACGAACACTGAAGCTTTCTTT.

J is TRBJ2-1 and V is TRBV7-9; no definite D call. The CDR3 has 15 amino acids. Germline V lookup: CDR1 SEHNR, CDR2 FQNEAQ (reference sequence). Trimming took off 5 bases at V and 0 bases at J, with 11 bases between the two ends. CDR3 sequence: CASSPTLSSYNEQFF. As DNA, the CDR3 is TGTGCCAGCAGCCCCACTTTGAGCTCCTACAATGAGCAGTTCTTC. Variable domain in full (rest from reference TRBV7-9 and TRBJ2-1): DTGVSQNPRHKITKRGQNVTFRCDPISEHNRLYWYRQTLGQGPEFLTYFQNEAQLEKSRLLSDRFSAERPKGSFSTLEIQRTEQGDSAMYLCASSPTLSSYNEQFFGPGTRLTVL.

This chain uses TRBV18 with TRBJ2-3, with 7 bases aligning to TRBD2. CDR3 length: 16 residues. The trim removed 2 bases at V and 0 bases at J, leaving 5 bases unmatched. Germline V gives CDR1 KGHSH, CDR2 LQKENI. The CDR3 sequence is CASSPTASGSTDTQYF. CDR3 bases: TGTGCCAGCTCACCAACGGCTAGCGGTAGCACAGATACGCAGTATTTT.

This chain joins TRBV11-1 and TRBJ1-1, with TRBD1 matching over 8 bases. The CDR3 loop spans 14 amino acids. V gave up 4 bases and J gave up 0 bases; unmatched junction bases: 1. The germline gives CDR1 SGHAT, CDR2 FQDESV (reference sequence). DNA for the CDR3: TGTGCCAGCAGCTGGGGACAGGTGAACACTGAAGCTTTCTTT. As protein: CASSWGQVNTEAFF.

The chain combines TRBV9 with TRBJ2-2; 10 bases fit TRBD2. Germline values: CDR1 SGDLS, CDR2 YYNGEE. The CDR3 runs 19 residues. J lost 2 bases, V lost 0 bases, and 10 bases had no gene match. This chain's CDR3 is CASSVVLAGVGANTGELFF. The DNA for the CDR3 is TGTGCCAGCAGCGTAGTTCTAGCGGGAGTCGGGGCCAACACCGGGGAGCTGTTTTTT.

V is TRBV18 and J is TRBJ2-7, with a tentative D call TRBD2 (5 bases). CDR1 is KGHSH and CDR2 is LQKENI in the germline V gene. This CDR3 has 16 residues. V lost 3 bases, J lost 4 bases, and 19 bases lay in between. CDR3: CASSPSFYLRTYEQYF. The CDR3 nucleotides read TGTGCCAGCTCACCCTCTTTTTACCTACGGACTTACGAGCAGTACTTC.

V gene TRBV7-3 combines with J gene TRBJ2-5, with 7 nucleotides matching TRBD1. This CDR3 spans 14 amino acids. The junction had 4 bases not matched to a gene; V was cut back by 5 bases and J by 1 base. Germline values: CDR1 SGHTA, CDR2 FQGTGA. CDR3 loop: CASSPRTGQETQYF. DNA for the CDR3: TGTGCCAGCAGCCCCCGGACAGGCCAAGAGACCCAGTACTTC.

The CDR3, as DNA: TGTGCCAGCTCTTCCGATTCAGGAGGAAACACCATATATTTT. Protein: CASSSDSGGNTIYF. This rearrangement joins TRBV7-9 to TRBJ1-3; D is unresolved. Germline V gene data show CDR1 as SEHNR and CDR2 as FQNEAQ (reference sequence). This CDR3 is built from 14 residues. V lost 8 bases and J lost 4, with 15 bases in between.

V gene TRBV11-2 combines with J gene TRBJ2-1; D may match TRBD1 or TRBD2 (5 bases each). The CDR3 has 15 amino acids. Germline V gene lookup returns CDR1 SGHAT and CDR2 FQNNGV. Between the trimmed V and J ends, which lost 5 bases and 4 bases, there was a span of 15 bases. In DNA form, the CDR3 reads TGTGCCAGCAGCCCAAATTCCGGGGCTTACAATGAGCAGTTCTTC. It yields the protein CASSPNSGAYNEQFF. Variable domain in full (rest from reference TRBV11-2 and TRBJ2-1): EAGVAQSPRYKIIEKRQSVAFWCNPISGHATLYWYQQILGQGPKLLIQFQNNGVVDDSQLPKDRFSAERLKGVDSTLKIQPAKLEDSAVYLCASSPNSGAYNEQFFGPGTRLTVL.

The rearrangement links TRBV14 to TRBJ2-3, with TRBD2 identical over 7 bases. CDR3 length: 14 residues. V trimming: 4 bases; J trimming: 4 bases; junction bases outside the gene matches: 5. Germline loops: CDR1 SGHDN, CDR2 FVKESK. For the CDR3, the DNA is TGTGCCAGCAGCCCCCGACTAGCTCCAGATACGCAGTATTTT. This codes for CASSPRLAPDTQYF.

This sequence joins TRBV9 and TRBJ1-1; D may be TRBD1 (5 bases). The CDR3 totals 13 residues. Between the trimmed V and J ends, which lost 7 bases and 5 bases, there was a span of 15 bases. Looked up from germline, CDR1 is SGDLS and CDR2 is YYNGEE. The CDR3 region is CASEARGGTEAFF. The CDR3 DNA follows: TGTGCCAGCGAGGCCCGGGGCGGTACTGAAGCTTTCTTT.

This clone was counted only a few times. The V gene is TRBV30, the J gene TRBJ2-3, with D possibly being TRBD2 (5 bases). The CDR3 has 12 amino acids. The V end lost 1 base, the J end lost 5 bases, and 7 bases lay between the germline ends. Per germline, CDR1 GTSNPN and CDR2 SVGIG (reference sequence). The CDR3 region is CAWSGGLDTQYF. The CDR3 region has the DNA TGTGCCTGGAGTGGAGGGCTAGATACGCAGTATTTT.

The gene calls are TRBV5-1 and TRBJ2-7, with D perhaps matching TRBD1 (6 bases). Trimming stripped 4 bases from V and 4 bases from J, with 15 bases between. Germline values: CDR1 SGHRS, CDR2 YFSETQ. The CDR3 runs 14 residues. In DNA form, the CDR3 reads TGCGCCAGCAGCACGAACCGGGACAAGTACGAGCAGTACTTC. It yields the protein CASSTNRDKYEQYF.

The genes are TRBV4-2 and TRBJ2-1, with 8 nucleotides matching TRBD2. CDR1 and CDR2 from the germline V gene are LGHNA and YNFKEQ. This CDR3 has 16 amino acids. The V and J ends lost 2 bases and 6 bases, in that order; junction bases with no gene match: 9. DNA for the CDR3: TGTGCCAGCAGCCAAAGTACCGGGACTAGGGCCAATGAGCAGTTCTTC. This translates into CASSQSTGTRANEQFF.

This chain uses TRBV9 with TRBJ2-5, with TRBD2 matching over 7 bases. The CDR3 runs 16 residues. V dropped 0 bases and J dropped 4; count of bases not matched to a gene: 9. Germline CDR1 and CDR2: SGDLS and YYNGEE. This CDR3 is CASSVGASGGVETQYF. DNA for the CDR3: TGTGCCAGCAGCGTAGGGGCTAGCGGAGGGGTAGAGACCCAGTACTTC.

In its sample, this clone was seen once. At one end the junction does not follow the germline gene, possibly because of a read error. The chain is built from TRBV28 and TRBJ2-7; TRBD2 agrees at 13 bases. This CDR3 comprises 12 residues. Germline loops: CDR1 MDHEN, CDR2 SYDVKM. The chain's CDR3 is CASGPRTSGRNF. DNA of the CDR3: TGTGCCAGCGGTCCCCGGACTAGCGGGAGAAACTTC.

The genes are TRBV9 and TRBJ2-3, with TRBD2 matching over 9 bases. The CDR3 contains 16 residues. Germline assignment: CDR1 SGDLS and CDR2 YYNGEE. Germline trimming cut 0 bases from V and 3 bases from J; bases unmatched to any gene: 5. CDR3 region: CASSVDWSGRTDTQYF. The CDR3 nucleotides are TGTGCCAGCAGCGTAGATTGGAGCGGGAGGACAGATACGCAGTATTTT.